A single sample is the source of the 23 T cell receptor beta chains below, sequenced in a study of blood T cells in healthy people across ages (dated by TCRdb to the mid-2010s). The library was built by means of 5' RACE. Reads for this sample came from an Illumina HiSeq 2500. A second PCR of roughly 7 to 11 cycles was performed with a sample-barcoded 5' primer and a J-beta primer mix. The raw public data were reprocessed by TCRdb itself: fastp quality trimming at Q25, MiXCR clonotype calling, in-frame beta chains only. A single entry per CDR3 protein holds the most common genes and DNA from its merged rows. For this sample there are approximately 830,000 distinct CDR3 sequences; about 59% appear just once. The ten largest clonotypes hold roughly 25% of the sample. The specimen was blood. These receptors were collected from a man aged 25-45 years in good health.

This clonotype was picked up a small number of times. This chain joins TRBV5-4 and TRBJ2-1, with a tentative D call TRBD2 (6 bases). Trimming pared 4 bases from V and 2 bases from J, leaving 10 bases between. There are 14 residues in the CDR3. Germline CDR1 SGHNT, CDR2 YYREEE (reference sequence). The CDR3: CASSPGLPYNEQFF. The CDR3 DNA follows: TGTGCCAGCAGCCCGGGACTCCCCTACAATGAGCAGTTCTTC.

This chain links TRBV7-9 with TRBJ1-5; 9 bases align to TRBD1. Germline V gene sequence: CDR1 SEHNR, CDR2 FQNEAQ (reference sequence). Trimming took 1 base from V and 7 from J; bases not matched to a gene: 5. The CDR3 loop spans 15 amino acids. CDR3 sequence: CASSLGDRDGQPQHF. The CDR3 DNA sequence: TGTGCCAGCAGCTTAGGGGACAGGGACGGCCAGCCCCAGCATTTT. Full variable domain (outside the CDR3, taken from reference TRBV7-9 and TRBJ1-5): DTGVSQNPRHKITKRGQNVTFRCDPISEHNRLYWYRQTLGQGPEFLTYFQNEAQLEKSRLLSDRFSAERPKGSFSTLEIQRTEQGDSAMYLCASSLGDRDGQPQHFGDGTRLSIL.

The chain joins TRBV7-9 to TRBJ2-2; the D gene is possibly TRBD1 (6 bases). Germline values: CDR1 SEHNR, CDR2 FQNEAQ (reference sequence). CDR3 length equals 15 residues. Trimming took off 10 bases at V and 5 bases at J, with 20 bases between the two ends. CDR3 coding DNA: TGTGCCACCGCCCCCCAGGGGATAGGGACCGGGGAGCTGTTTTTT. Residues: CATAPQGIGTGELFF.

This clonotype was seen a single time. This chain connects TRBV7-2 to TRBJ2-1; 8 bases are a match to TRBD2. The germline CDR1 and CDR2 sequences are SGHTA and FQGNSA. Trimming removed 6 bases from V and 5 bases from J; junction bases left unmatched: 6. There are 14 residues in the CDR3. The CDR3 sequence: CASSSSGPHNEQFF. Written as DNA, the CDR3 is TGTGCCAGCAGTTCTAGCGGGCCTCACAATGAGCAGTTCTTC.

The chain is built from TRBV3-1 and TRBJ1-2; D ambiguous. Trimming removed 4 bases from V and 2 bases from J, with 14 bases in between. This CDR3 spans 15 amino acids. Germline V gene lookup returns CDR1 LGHDT and CDR2 YNNKEL (reference sequence). The CDR3 sequence: CASSPGLQQNYGYTF. CDR3 in DNA: TGTGCCAGCAGCCCTGGGCTTCAACAAAACTATGGCTACACCTTC.

This clonotype was counted only a few times. The gene calls are TRBV5-8 and TRBJ2-5; 8 nucleotides match TRBD1. Judging by the DNA end, TRBJ2-7 fits better; the J call may be wrong. The CDR3 contains 14 residues. Per germline, CDR1 SGHTS and CDR2 YDEGEE. The CDR3 spells CASTDRGDVYEQYF. In nucleotides, the CDR3 is TGTGCCAGCACCGACAGGGGTGATGTCTACGAGCAGTACTTC.

The chain recombines TRBV7-3 with TRBJ2-3, with D hard to call. The germline gives CDR1 SGHTA, CDR2 FQGTGA. V was clipped by 2 bases and J by 2 bases, with 14 bases between them. This CDR3 is built from 16 residues. This chain's CDR3 is CASSLGSQSLTDTQYF. The DNA for the CDR3 is TGTGCCAGCAGCTTAGGGTCTCAGTCCCTCACAGATACGCAGTATTTT.

The chain has TRBV5-6 and TRBJ1-5, with 7 bases matching TRBD1. V lost 4 bases, J lost 0 bases, and 28 bases stayed unmatched. CDR3 length: 23 amino acids. The germline gives CDR1 SGHDT, CDR2 YYEEEE. CDR3 nucleotides: TGTGCCAGCAGCCCCCTGAAGACCCCCCCCGTAGGGACAGAGTCCTATAGCAATCAGCCCCAGCATTTT. Amino acid sequence: CASSPLKTPPVGTESYSNQPQHF.

This clonotype was counted once. The rearrangement links TRBV28 to TRBJ1-1, with D maybe TRBD1 (6 bases). Trimming shortened V by 5 bases and J by 0 bases, and 13 bases separated the two germline ends. This CDR3 has 15 amino acids. Germline values: CDR1 MDHEN, CDR2 SYDVKM. The CDR3 nucleotides are TGTGCCAGCAGTCGGAACAGGGAGGTGAACACTGAAGCTTTCTTT. It is translated as CASSRNREVNTEAFF. The full variable domain, with the rest looked up from reference TRBV28 and TRBJ1-1, is DVKVTQSSRYLVKRTGEKVFLECVQDMDHENMFWYRQDPGLGLRLIYFSYDVKMKEKGDIPEGYSVSREKKERFSLILESASTNQTSMYLCASSRNREVNTEAFFGQGTRLTVV.

This chain uses TRBV20-1 with TRBJ2-3; possible D gene TRBD2, 5 bases. The CDR3 has 17 residues. Trimming removed 0 bases from V and 5 bases from J, with 21 bases in between. Germline values: CDR1 DFQATT, CDR2 SNEGSKA (reference sequence). The CDR3 loop is CSARDRWVRETIDTQYF. In DNA, the CDR3 is TGCAGTGCTAGAGATCGGTGGGTACGGGAAACCATAGATACGCAGTATTTT.

The chain has TRBV20-1 and TRBJ2-4, with TRBD1 as a possible D gene (6 bases). Germline-derived CDR1 and CDR2 are DFQATT and SNEGSKA (reference sequence). This CDR3 spans 16 amino acids. Trimming pared 8 bases from V and 4 bases from J, leaving 24 bases between. CDR3 sequence: CSSALDVGAYKNIQYF. CDR3 DNA sequence: TGCAGTTCAGCTCTCGACGTGGGGGCTTATAAAAACATTCAGTACTTC.

The CDR3 DNA is TGTGCCAGCAGCCGGGGCATCCATGAGCAGTTCTTC. Its translation: CASSRGIHEQFF. The chain links TRBV12-3 or TRBV12-4 to TRBJ2-1; the D gene could be TRBD1 or TRBD2 (5 bases each). The length of the CDR3 is 12 residues. Between the trimmed V and J ends, which lost 6 bases and 8 bases, there was a span of 11 bases.

The sample holds a few counts of this clonotype. The rearrangement joins TRBV27 to TRBJ1-4; 7 bases line up with TRBD1. Germline V CDR1 and CDR2: MNHEY, SMNVEV (reference sequence). After removal of 8 bases from V and 2 bases from J, the junction contained 8 bases not matched to a gene. The CDR3 covers 15 residues. The CDR3 coding sequence is TGTGCCAGCCGACGACAGGGCAGCACTAATGAAAAACTGTTTTTT. It is translated as CASRRQGSTNEKLFF.

V is TRBV11-2 and J is TRBJ1-5; 8 nucleotides line up with TRBD1. In germline, CDR1 is SGHAT, CDR2 FQNNGV. The J segment lost 2 bases and the V segment lost 5 bases, leaving 8 bases of the junction unmatched. This CDR3 is 16 amino acids long. CDR3 DNA sequence: TGTGCCAGCAGCCAGGGGGCAGGGGGAGGCAATCAGCCCCAGCATTTT. Translated: CASSQGAGGGNQPQHF.

The gene calls are TRBV5-1 and TRBJ1-4; 8 bases fit TRBD1. From germline, CDR1 is SGHRS and CDR2 YFSETQ. CDR3 length equals 17 residues. V gave up 2 bases and J gave up 2 bases; unmatched junction bases: 8. The CDR3 nucleotides read TGCGCCAGCAGCTTTTCTTGGACAGGGAAGACTAATGAAAAACTGTTTTTT. Its translation: CASSFSWTGKTNEKLFF.

The CDR3 region has the DNA TGTGCCAGCAGCCCGGGACCTTTCATGGTTGAGCAGTTCTTC. It translates to CASSPGPFMVEQFF. This chain connects TRBV7-3 to TRBJ2-1; TRBD1 or TRBD2 may be the D gene (5 bases each). Trimming left V 5 bases short and J 9 bases short, with 17 bases between. The CDR3 runs to 14 residues. Germline V gene sequence: CDR1 SGHTA, CDR2 FQGTGA.

This clonotype was observed a few times. The chain employs TRBV7-3 and TRBJ2-1; 15 bases are a match to TRBD2. The CDR3 is 15 amino acids. Germline trimming cut 5 bases from V and 7 bases from J; bases unmatched to any gene: 3. The germline CDR1 and CDR2 sequences are SGHTA and FQGTGA. CDR3 in DNA: TGTGCCAGCAGCCGGACTAGCGGGGGGGCAAATGAGCAGTTCTTC. Translated: CASSRTSGGANEQFF.

J is TRBJ2-1 and V is TRBV20-1, with TRBD2 as a possible D gene (6 bases). The germline V and J ends were trimmed by 4 bases and 7 bases, with 14 bases remaining between them. This CDR3 region has 13 residues. The germline V gene has CDR1 DFQATT and CDR2 SNEGSKA (reference sequence). Here the CDR3 DNA reads TGCAGTGCTATAGACTCAGGGAGGAATGAGCAGTTCTTC. It codes for CSAIDSGRNEQFF.

The CDR3 bases are TGTGCCAGCAGCCCATGGACAGGGGGGGACGGAGATACGCAGTATTTT. Residues: CASSPWTGGDGDTQYF. The V call is TRBV7-9, the J call TRBJ2-3; 10 nucleotides line up with TRBD1. Germline lookup yields CDR1 SEHNR and CDR2 FQNEAQ (reference sequence). V shed 5 bases and J 5 bases; nucleotides not matched to a gene: 10. The CDR3 consists of 16 residues.

The chain links TRBV7-3 to TRBJ2-3; D might be TRBD1 (7 bases). The CDR3 is 16 residues long. V was pared by 5 bases and J by 2 bases, with 17 bases between. The germline gives CDR1 SGHTA, CDR2 FQGTGA. CDR3 amino acids: CASSAGWDSNTDTQYF. The CDR3 bases are TGTGCCAGCAGCGCGGGGTGGGACAGCAACACAGATACGCAGTATTTT.

The chain combines TRBV6-5 with TRBJ1-1, with TRBD1 matching 9 bases. Looked up from germline, CDR1 is MNHEY and CDR2 is SVGAGI. The CDR3 covers 15 residues. V shed 5 bases, J shed 4 bases, and the junction held 8 bases outside the gene matches. The CDR3 sequence: CASSAQGALRTEAFF. The CDR3 nucleotides are TGTGCCAGCAGTGCACAGGGGGCTCTCCGCACTGAAGCTTTCTTT.

CDR3 residues: CASSLYPRSYEQYF. The DNA for the CDR3 is TGTGCCAGCAGTTTATATCCTCGCTCCTACGAGCAGTACTTC. V gene TRBV28 combines with J gene TRBJ2-7; D is ambiguous. Trimming left V 1 base short and J 0 bases short, with 7 bases between. Germline V CDR1 and CDR2: MDHEN, SYDVKM. CDR3 length: 14 amino acids.

The genes are TRBV6-2 or TRBV6-3 and TRBJ2-7, with TRBD1 matching over 9 bases. Trimming removed 4 bases from V and 1 base from J; junction bases left unmatched: 8. The CDR3 is made up of 16 amino acids. Germline V lookup: CDR1 MNHEY, CDR2 SVGEGT. The CDR3 DNA sequence: TGTGCCAGCAGTTTTGGGGGGACAGGGCCTTCCTACGAGCAGTACTTC. Amino acids: CASSFGGTGPSYEQYF.